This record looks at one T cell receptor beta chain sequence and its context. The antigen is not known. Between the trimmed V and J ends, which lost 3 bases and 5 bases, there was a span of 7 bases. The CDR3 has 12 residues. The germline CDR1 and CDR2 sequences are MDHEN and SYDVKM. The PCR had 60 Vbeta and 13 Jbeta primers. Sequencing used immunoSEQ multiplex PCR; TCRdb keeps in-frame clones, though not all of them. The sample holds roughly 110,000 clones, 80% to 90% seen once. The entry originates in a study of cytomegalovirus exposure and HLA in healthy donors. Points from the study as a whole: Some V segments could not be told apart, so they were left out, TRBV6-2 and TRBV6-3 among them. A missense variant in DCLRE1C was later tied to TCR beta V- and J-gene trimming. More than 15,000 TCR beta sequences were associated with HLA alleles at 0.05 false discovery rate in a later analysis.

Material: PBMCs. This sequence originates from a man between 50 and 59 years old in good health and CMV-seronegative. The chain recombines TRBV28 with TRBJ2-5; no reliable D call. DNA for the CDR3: TGTGCCAGCAGTTTTCGTCGGGAGACCCAGTACTTC. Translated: CASSFRRETQYF.